This T cell receptor (beta chain) was found in a study of blood T cell repertoires in COVID-19. Turning to the study itself: The United States, Italy and Spain supplied acute and convalescent COVID-19 samples.

The table came from immunoSEQ multiplex PCR; TCRdb's copy has only in-frame clones and leaves some out. The table includes about 300,000 clones, 65% to 90% detected once. The sequencing sample was made of PBMCs or T cells enriched from blood (not recorded which). The receptor was isolated from a man under 40 who had recovered from COVID-19.

DNA for the CDR3: TGCAGCGTTGAAGCGGGTACCATAGGGGGAAAACTGTTTTTT. Protein sequence: CSVEAGTIGGKLFF. V gene TRBV29-1 combines with J gene TRBJ1-4; D is perhaps TRBD1 (6 bases). The V gene lost 1 base and the J gene lost 10 bases, with 16 bases spanning the gap. Germline loops: CDR1 SQVTM, CDR2 ANQGSEA. CDR3 size: 14 residues.